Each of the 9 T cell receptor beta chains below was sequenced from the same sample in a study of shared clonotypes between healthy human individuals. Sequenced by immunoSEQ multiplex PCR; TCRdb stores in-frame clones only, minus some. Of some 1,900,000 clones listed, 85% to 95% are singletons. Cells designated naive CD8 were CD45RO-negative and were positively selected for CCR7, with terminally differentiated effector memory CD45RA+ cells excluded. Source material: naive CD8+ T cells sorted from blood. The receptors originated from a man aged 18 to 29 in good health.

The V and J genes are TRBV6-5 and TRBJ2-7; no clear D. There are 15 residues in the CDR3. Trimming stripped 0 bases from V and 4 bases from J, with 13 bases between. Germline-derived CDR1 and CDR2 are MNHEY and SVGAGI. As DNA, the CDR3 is TGTGCCAGCAGTTACTCGGGCGACACGGTGTACGAGCAGTACTTC. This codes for CASSYSGDTVYEQYF.

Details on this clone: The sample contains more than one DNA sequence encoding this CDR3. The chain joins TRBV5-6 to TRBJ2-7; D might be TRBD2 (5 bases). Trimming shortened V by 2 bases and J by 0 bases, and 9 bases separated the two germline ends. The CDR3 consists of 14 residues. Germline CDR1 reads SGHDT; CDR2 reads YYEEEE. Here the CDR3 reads CASSFGTSSYEQYF. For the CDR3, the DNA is TGTGCCAGCAGCTTCGGCACTAGCTCCTACGAGCAGTACTTC.

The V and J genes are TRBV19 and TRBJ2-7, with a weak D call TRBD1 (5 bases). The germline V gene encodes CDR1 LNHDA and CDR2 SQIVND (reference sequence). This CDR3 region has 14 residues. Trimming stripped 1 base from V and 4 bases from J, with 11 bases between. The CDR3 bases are TGTGCCAGTAGTATAGGCTTTGGGGCATACGAGCAGTACTTC. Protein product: CASSIGFGAYEQYF. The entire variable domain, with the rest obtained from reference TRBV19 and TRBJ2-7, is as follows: DGGITQSPKYLFRKEGQNVTLSCEQNLNHDAMYWYRQDPGQGLRLIYYSQIVNDFQKGDIAEGYSVSREKKESFPLTVTSAQKNPTAFYLCASSIGFGAYEQYFGPGTRLTVT.

CDR3 sequence reads: CASSRLAGVDSYEQYF. DNA of the CDR3: TGTGCCAGCAGTCGACTAGCGGGGGTCGACTCCTACGAGCAGTACTTC. The rearrangement links TRBV28 to TRBJ2-7, with 12 bases that match TRBD2. The CDR3 loop spans 16 amino acids. Trimming removed 5 bases from V and 0 bases from J; junction bases left unmatched: 5. Germline CDR1 reads MDHEN; CDR2 reads SYDVKM.

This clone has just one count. The CDR3 coding sequence is TGCAGCTGCTGGGAGGGGGCGATCCAAGAGACCCAGTACTTC. Translation: CSCWEGAIQETQYF. The J gene is TRBJ2-5, the V gene TRBV29-1, with D perhaps given as TRBD1 or TRBD2 (7 bases each). This CDR3 is built from 14 residues. Trimming stripped 8 bases from V and 1 base from J, with 17 bases between. Germline V gene lookup returns CDR1 SQVTM and CDR2 ANQGSEA. Combining the CDR3 with reference TRBV29-1 and TRBJ2-5 gives the whole variable domain SAVISQKPSRDICQRGTSLTIQCQVDSQVTMMFWYRQQPGQSLTLIATANQGSEATYESGFVIDKFPISRPNLTFSTLTVSNMSPEDSSIYLCSCWEGAIQETQYFGPGTRLLVL.

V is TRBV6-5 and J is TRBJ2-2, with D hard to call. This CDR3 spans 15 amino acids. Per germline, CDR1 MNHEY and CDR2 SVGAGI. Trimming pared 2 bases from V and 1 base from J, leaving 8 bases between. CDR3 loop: CASSYHSQNTGELFF. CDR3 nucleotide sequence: TGTGCCAGCAGTTACCACAGTCAGAACACCGGGGAGCTGTTTTTT.

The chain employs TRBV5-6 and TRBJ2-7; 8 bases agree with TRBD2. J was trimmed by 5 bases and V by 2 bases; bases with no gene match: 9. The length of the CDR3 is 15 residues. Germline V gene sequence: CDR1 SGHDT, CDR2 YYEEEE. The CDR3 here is CASSLQSSGSHEQYF. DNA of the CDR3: TGTGCCAGCAGCTTACAGTCTAGCGGGTCTCACGAGCAGTACTTC.

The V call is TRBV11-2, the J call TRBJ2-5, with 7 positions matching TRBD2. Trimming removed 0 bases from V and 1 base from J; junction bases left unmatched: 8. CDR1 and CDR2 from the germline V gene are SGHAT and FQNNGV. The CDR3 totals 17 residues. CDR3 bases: TGTGCCAGCAGCTTAGATTGGGGGGAGGGGACCCAAGAGACCCAGTACTTC. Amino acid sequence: CASSLDWGEGTQETQYF.

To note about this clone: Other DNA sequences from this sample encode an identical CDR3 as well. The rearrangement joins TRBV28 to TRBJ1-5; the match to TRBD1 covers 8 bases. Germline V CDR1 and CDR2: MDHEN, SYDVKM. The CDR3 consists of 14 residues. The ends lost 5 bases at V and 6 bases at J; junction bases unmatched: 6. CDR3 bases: TGTGCCAGCAGTCCCGGACAGGGAAGTCAGCCCCAGCATTTT. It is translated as CASSPGQGSQPQHF. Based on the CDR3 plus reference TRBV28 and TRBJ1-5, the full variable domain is DVKVTQSSRYLVKRTGEKVFLECVQDMDHENMFWYRQDPGLGLRLIYFSYDVKMKEKGDIPEGYSVSREKKERFSLILESASTNQTSMYLCASSPGQGSQPQHFGDGTRLSIL.